One and the same sample provided the 21 T cell receptor beta chains below, sequenced in a study of shared clonotypes between healthy human individuals. The naive CD8 subset, CD45RO-negative cells positively selected for CCR7, excluded terminally differentiated effector memory CD45RA+ cells. TCRdb's copy holds only in-frame clones and misses some; the assay was immunoSEQ multiplex PCR. The sample yields about 1,800,000 clones, roughly 95% seen once. The specimen was naive CD8+ T cells sorted from blood. The receptors here all came from a man aged 18 to 30 in good health.

The chain recombines TRBV10-1 with TRBJ1-1; possible D gene TRBD1, 5 bases. The V gene lost 3 bases and the J gene lost 4 bases, with 15 bases spanning the gap. The CDR3 has 15 amino acids. The germline gives CDR1 WNHNN, CDR2 SYGVQD (reference sequence). CDR3 protein: CASSEGRQGGTEAFF. The CDR3 bases are TGCGCCAGCAGTGAAGGACGGCAGGGCGGCACTGAAGCTTTCTTT.

The CDR3 loop is CASSFVLSLSYNEQFF. CDR3 nucleotides: TGTGCCAGCAGTTTCGTACTTAGCTTATCCTACAATGAGCAGTTCTTC. This chain uses TRBV7-8 with TRBJ2-1, with D uncertain. CDR1 SGHVS and CDR2 FQNEAQ come from the germline V gene. Trimming took 6 bases from V and 1 from J, leaving 16 bases between them. This CDR3 region has 16 residues. The full variable domain, in which reference TRBV7-8 and TRBJ2-1 provide the parts outside the CDR3, is GAGVSQSPRYKVAKRGQDVALRCDPISGHVSLFWYQQALGQGPEFLTYFQNEAQLDKSGLPSDRFFAERPEGSVSTLKIQRTQQEDSAVYLCASSFVLSLSYNEQFFGPGTRLTVL.

V usage is TRBV7-3 and J usage is TRBJ2-1; D possibly corresponds to TRBD2 (5 bases). The CDR3 contains 14 residues. Trimming stripped 5 bases from V and 1 base from J, with 9 bases between. Germline V CDR1 and CDR2: SGHTA, FQGTGA. CDR3 loop: CASSPPGSYNEQFF. CDR3 DNA sequence: TGTGCCAGCAGCCCGCCGGGATCCTACAATGAGCAGTTCTTC.

The rearrangement uses TRBV2 and TRBJ1-4, with 10 positions matching TRBD1. The J segment lost 7 bases and the V segment lost 7 bases, leaving 3 bases of the junction unmatched. This CDR3 has 13 amino acids. From germline, CDR1 is SNHLY and CDR2 FYNNEI. The CDR3 loop reads CASNGQGGEKLFF. CDR3 nucleotide sequence: TGTGCCAGCAACGGACAGGGGGGTGAAAAACTGTTTTTT.

This clone was recorded only once. The genes are TRBV27 and TRBJ2-6; D is unresolved. CDR1 MNHEY and CDR2 SMNVEV come from the germline V gene (reference sequence). CDR3 length: 13 residues. The V gene lost 7 bases and the J gene lost 3 bases, with 7 bases spanning the gap. The CDR3 coding sequence is TGTGCCAGCAACGAGTATGGGGCCAACGTCCTGACTTTC. Translation: CASNEYGANVLTF.

The V gene is TRBV7-9, the J gene TRBJ2-2, with 10 bases fitting TRBD2. V gave up 1 base and J gave up 3 bases; unmatched junction bases: 8. CDR3 size: 18 residues. Germline CDR1 SEHNR, CDR2 FQNEAQ (reference sequence). The CDR3 nucleotides are TGTGCCAGCAGCTTAGAATTCCTAGCGGGAGAATACACCGGGGAGCTGTTTTTT. Its translation is CASSLEFLAGEYTGELFF.

The chain employs TRBV29-1 and TRBJ1-2; no clear D. CDR1 is SQVTM, CDR2 ANQGSEA, per germline. The CDR3 has 14 amino acids. V was cut by 0 bases and J by 4 bases, with 12 bases left in between. CDR3 sequence: CSVEEGGSGYGYTF. The DNA of the CDR3 is TGCAGCGTTGAAGAAGGCGGGAGCGGCTATGGCTACACCTTC. Filled out from reference TRBV29-1 and TRBJ1-2, the complete variable domain reads SAVISQKPSRDICQRGTSLTIQCQVDSQVTMMFWYRQQPGQSLTLIATANQGSEATYESGFVIDKFPISRPNLTFSTLTVSNMSPEDSSIYLCSVEEGGSGYGYTFGSGTRLTVV.

V gene TRBV27 combines with J gene TRBJ1-1; D is uncertain. The CDR3 extends over 13 amino acids. Germline values: CDR1 MNHEY, CDR2 SMNVEV (reference sequence). Trimming left V 0 bases short and J 5 bases short, with 7 bases between. Here the CDR3 DNA reads TGTGCCAGCAGTTTATCGAAGGTGACTGAAGCTTTCTTT. Translating gives CASSLSKVTEAFF.

The chain combines TRBV5-1 with TRBJ2-3, with D unresolved. The CDR3 contains 16 residues. With 1 base removed from V and 4 bases from J, the gap between germline ends came to 16 bases. Germline lookup yields CDR1 SGHRS and CDR2 YFSETQ. CDR3 sequence reads: CASSLKGSEGADTQYF. CDR3 DNA sequence: TGCGCCAGCAGCTTGAAAGGGTCAGAAGGAGCAGATACGCAGTATTTT.

The chain has TRBV10-3 and TRBJ2-7, with 9 bases that match TRBD1. Germline lookup yields CDR1 ENHRY and CDR2 SYGVKD. The CDR3 has 14 residues. Unmatched junction bases numbered 7, after V lost 5 bases and J lost 5 bases. CDR3 bases: TGTGCCATCAGTCCCGGGACAGGGTTTCACGAGCAGTACTTC. Its translation is CAISPGTGFHEQYF.

The CDR3 sequence is CASSPKHSGGAGNEQYF. The DNA for the CDR3 is TGTGCCAGCAGCCCGAAACATAGCGGGGGGGCTGGGAACGAGCAGTACTTC. The chain employs TRBV7-9 and TRBJ2-7, with 11 bases aligning to TRBD2. The junction had 14 bases not matched to a gene; V was cut back by 5 bases and J by 5 bases. Per the germline V gene, CDR1 is SEHNR and CDR2 is FQNEAQ (reference sequence). This CDR3 spans 17 amino acids.

The chain is built from TRBV15 and TRBJ1-1, with a possible D match to TRBD1 (5 bases). With 1 base removed from V and 0 bases from J, the gap between germline ends came to 15 bases. This CDR3 region has 17 residues. Looked up from germline, CDR1 is LNHNV and CDR2 is YYDKDF (reference sequence). As DNA, the CDR3 is TGTGCCACCAGCAGAGCGGGGGATAGTCGGGTGAACACTGAAGCTTTCTTT. Residues: CATSRAGDSRVNTEAFF.

V usage is TRBV25-1 and J usage is TRBJ1-1; TRBD1 agrees at 7 bases. Germline V gives CDR1 MGHDK, CDR2 SYGVNS. The ends lost 2 bases at V and 5 bases at J; junction bases unmatched: 14. The CDR3 is 17 residues long. The CDR3 protein is CASSERGLRGFGTEAFF. DNA of the CDR3: TGTGCCAGCAGTGAAAGGGGGCTGAGAGGATTTGGGACTGAAGCTTTCTTT.

The rearrangement joins TRBV4-2 to TRBJ1-3; D is undetermined. CDR1 and CDR2 (germline): LGHNA, YNFKEQ. With 3 bases removed from V and 3 bases from J, the gap between germline ends came to 18 bases. CDR3 length: 17 amino acids. The CDR3 spells CASSQANKDGDGNTIYF. Written as DNA, the CDR3 is TGTGCCAGCAGCCAGGCAAATAAGGACGGAGATGGAAACACCATATATTTT.

This chain connects TRBV13 to TRBJ2-7; TRBD1 might be the D (5 bases). Germline values: CDR1 PRHDT, CDR2 FYEKMQ (reference sequence). The CDR3 has 15 residues. V was cut by 0 bases and J by 6 bases, with 15 bases left in between. The CDR3 reads CASSLGGIGALEQYF. The CDR3 DNA is TGTGCCAGCAGCTTAGGAGGGATAGGGGCTCTCGAGCAGTACTTC.

The genes are TRBV4-1 and TRBJ2-7; tentative D call: TRBD1 (6 bases). V gave up 2 bases and J gave up 0 bases, with 11 bases separating them. Per germline, CDR1 MGHRA and CDR2 YSYEKL. CDR3 length: 15 residues. CDR3 protein: CASSQPTGTSYEQYF. CDR3 coding DNA: TGCGCCAGCAGCCAACCTACAGGGACCTCCTACGAGCAGTACTTC.

On this clone itself: This sample includes further DNA sequences coding for the same CDR3. The chain recombines TRBV19 with TRBJ2-7; 8 bases are a match to TRBD1. V shed 4 bases, J shed 0 bases, and the junction held 2 bases outside the gene matches. Germline CDR1 and CDR2: LNHDA and SQIVND (reference sequence). This CDR3 comprises 14 residues. DNA of the CDR3: TGTGCCAGTAGTAGCGGGACAGGCTCCTACGAGCAGTACTTC. Protein sequence: CASSSGTGSYEQYF.

This chain joins TRBV4-1 and TRBJ2-7; 7 nucleotides agree with TRBD2. This CDR3 contains 18 residues. Germline CDR1 MGHRA, CDR2 YSYEKL. The V gene end was trimmed by 4 bases and the J gene end by 0 bases; junction bases not matched to a gene: 15. The DNA of the CDR3 is TGCGCCAGCAGCCCGACGTCCCCTCTAGCGGTTGGCTCCTACGAGCAGTACTTC. Amino acid sequence: CASSPTSPLAVGSYEQYF.

The chain couples TRBV4-1 to TRBJ2-7; D is tentatively TRBD1 or TRBD2 (5 bases each). The germline V gene encodes CDR1 MGHRA and CDR2 YSYEKL. Between the trimmed V and J ends, which lost 4 bases and 3 bases, there was a span of 13 bases. The CDR3 has 14 amino acids. CDR3 region: CASSPEGQIYEQYF. CDR3 nucleotide sequence: TGCGCCAGCAGCCCCGAGGGGCAGATCTACGAGCAGTACTTC.

The V call is TRBV28, the J call TRBJ2-5, with 8 bases lining up with TRBD2. The V gene's germline CDR1 is MDHEN and CDR2 SYDVKM. The CDR3 is 17 residues long. V shed 6 bases and J 4 bases; nucleotides not matched to a gene: 16. The CDR3 coding sequence is TGTGCCAGCAGCCTAATACCGGGGGGGACCTCGGGAGAGACCCAGTACTTC. Translation gives CASSLIPGGTSGETQYF.

The genes are TRBV5-1 and TRBJ2-7; TRBD2 might be the D (6 bases). Deletions cut 0 bases from V and 0 bases from J, with 16 bases between. Germline values: CDR1 SGHRS, CDR2 YFSETQ. There are 17 residues in the CDR3. The CDR3 DNA reads as TGCGCCAGCAGCTTGGGGGGGACTTTCCAAAGCTCCTACGAGCAGTACTTC. Protein product: CASSLGGTFQSSYEQYF.